Given below is one T cell receptor (beta chain) in context. The antigen is undetermined. Clones were sequenced by immunoSEQ multiplex PCR, and TCRdb holds only the in-frame ones, with some missing. The data contain some 29,000 clones, about 90% of them seen just once; the ten biggest clones take up 0.8% to 0.9%. These data are taken from a study of T cells in narcolepsy. General study points: Same-patient CSF and blood CD4+ T cell clonotypes included HCRT-specific and TRIB2-specific autoreactive ones. Healthy controls reportedly lacked the autoreactive clonotypes serially found in patients' blood.

CDR1 is LNHDA and CDR2 is SQIVND in the germline V gene (reference sequence). There are 14 residues in the CDR3. Sequencing was done on a sample of memory (CD45RA-) CD4+ T cells from blood. This TCR came from a human donor in good health. V is TRBV19 and J is TRBJ2-5, with 8 bases fitting TRBD1. The last part of the DNA fits TRBJ2-7 better; the J call may be wrong. The CDR3 coding sequence is TGTGCCAGTAAGCTCAACAGGGGGTCGTACGAGCAGTACTTC. It yields the protein CASKLNRGSYEQYF.